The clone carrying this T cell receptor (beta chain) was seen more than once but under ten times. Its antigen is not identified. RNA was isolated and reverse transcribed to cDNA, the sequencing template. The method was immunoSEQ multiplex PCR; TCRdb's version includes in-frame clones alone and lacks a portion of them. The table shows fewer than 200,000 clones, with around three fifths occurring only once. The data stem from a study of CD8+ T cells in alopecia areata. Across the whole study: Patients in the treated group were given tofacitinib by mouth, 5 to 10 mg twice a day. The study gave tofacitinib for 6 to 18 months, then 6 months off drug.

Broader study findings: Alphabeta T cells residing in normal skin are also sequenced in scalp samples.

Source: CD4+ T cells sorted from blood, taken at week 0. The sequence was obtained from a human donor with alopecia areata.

The CDR3 sequence is CASSPAGNQPQHF. For the CDR3, the DNA is TGTGCCAGCTCTCCCGCGGGCAATCAGCCCCAGCATTTT. This sequence joins TRBV25-1 and TRBJ1-5; D ambiguous. V shed 8 bases and J shed 2 bases, with 10 bases lying between them. CDR1 and CDR2 from the germline V gene are MGHDK and SYGVNS. CDR3 length: 13 amino acids. Full variable domain (outside the CDR3, taken from reference TRBV25-1 and TRBJ1-5): EADIYQTPRYLVIGTGKKITLECSQTMGHDKMYWYQQDPGMELHLIHYSYGVNSTEKGDLSSESTVSRIRTEHFPLTLESARPSHTSQYLCASSPAGNQPQHFGDGTRLSIL.